This T cell receptor (beta chain) derives from a study of blood T cell repertoires in COVID-19. Study-wide background: Samples taken during acute and convalescent COVID-19 were collected in the United States, Italy and Spain.

The CDR3 extends over 16 amino acids. Trimming removed 1 base at V and 8 bases at J, with 17 bases between. The germline CDR1 and CDR2 sequences are SGHAT and FQNNGV. Original processing methods: Counts of nucleated cells, estimated from reference gene primer amplification, were obtained. The method was immunoSEQ multiplex PCR; TCRdb's version includes in-frame clones alone and lacks a portion of them. V, J and clone size derive from that table, while D and trimming were established from the DNA sequence. Of roughly 200,000 clones listed, 65% to 85% are singletons. This receptor was identified in a man aged 35 to 55 with active or convalescent COVID-19. The J gene is TRBJ2-2, the V gene TRBV11-2; tentative D call: TRBD2 (7 bases). The sequenced material came from peripheral blood. As DNA, the CDR3 is TGTGCCAGCAGCTTAGGAGGTTGGGGGGGCAAAGGGGAGCTGTTTTTT. Its translation: CASSLGGWGGKGELFF.